Listed here is a single TCR beta chain. With V trimmed by 1 base and J by 7 bases, 3 bases remained unmatched. The CDR3 has 14 amino acids. Germline-derived CDR1 and CDR2 are SQVTM and ANQGSEA. Produced via immunoSEQ multiplex PCR; TCRdb's table is partial and in-frame only. The table shows 50,000 to 65,000 clones, with 96% occurring only once. This sample was taken from a study of T cell changes during pregnancy in multiple sclerosis. The receptor comes from a female donor with multiple sclerosis, enrolled in a pregnancy study. This chain uses TRBV29-1 with TRBJ2-1; 11 bases are a match to TRBD2. The sequenced sample was CD8+ T cells from peripheral blood mononuclear cells, obtained after pregnancy. The chain's CDR3 is CSVEGTSGSNEQFF. CDR3 in DNA: TGCAGCGTTGAAGGTACTAGCGGGAGTAATGAGCAGTTCTTC.